This entry lists 18 T cell receptor beta chains sequenced from one sample in a study of beta chain features in type 1 diabetes. The whole isolated RNA underwent reverse transcription, so sequencing captured expressed TCRB transcripts. The data were produced by immunoSEQ multiplex PCR, yet TCRdb's version contains in-frame clones alone and is incomplete. In the table there are some 150,000 clones, 7% to 9.5% of which are singletons. The antigens for these receptors are not known. Study conclusions and caveats: Within each of all four CD4+ subsets, Type 1 diabetes patients had TCRB CDR3s that were moderately but significantly shorter.

Material for sequencing was central memory CD4+ T cells from blood. All receptors derive from a woman in her 30s with type 1 diabetes.

This chain joins TRBV30 and TRBJ2-5, with TRBD1 matching 9 bases. CDR3 size: 14 residues. Per germline, CDR1 GTSNPN and CDR2 SVGIG (reference sequence). With 3 bases clipped from V and 4 bases from J, the junction kept 6 bases outside the gene matches. For the CDR3, the DNA is TGTGCCTGGAGGAAACAGGGGGCCGTAGAGACCCAGTACTTC. The encoded protein is CAWRKQGAVETQYF. The full variable domain, rest sourced from reference TRBV30 and TRBJ2-5, is SQTIHQWPATLVQPVGSPLSLECTVEGTSNPNLYWYRQAAGRGLQLLFYSVGIGQISSEVPQNLSASRPQDRQFILSSKKLLLSDSGFYLCAWRKQGAVETQYFGPGTRLLVL.

This clone was found a few times. This chain connects TRBV15 to TRBJ2-7, with D unclear. The CDR3 has 14 amino acids. The germline V gene encodes CDR1 LNHNV and CDR2 YYDKDF (reference sequence). V shed 1 base and J shed 1 base, with 8 bases lying between them. The CDR3 sequence is CATSRGGTSYEQYF. The CDR3 DNA reads as TGTGCCACCAGCAGAGGTGGTACATCCTACGAGCAGTACTTC.

In this sample, this clone turned up a few times. This rearrangement joins TRBV4-1 to TRBJ2-3, with 8 bases lining up with TRBD2. This CDR3 comprises 18 residues. Trimming removed 2 bases from V and 8 bases from J; junction bases left unmatched: 18. Germline CDR1 and CDR2: MGHRA and YSYEKL. The CDR3 sequence is CASSQPSQGTRGGFTQYF. As DNA, the CDR3 is TGCGCCAGCAGCCAACCGAGCCAGGGGACTAGAGGGGGATTTACGCAGTATTTT.

There are a few counts of this clone. The rearrangement links TRBV2 to TRBJ1-2; 9 nucleotides align to TRBD1. Germline lookup yields CDR1 SNHLY and CDR2 FYNNEI. The CDR3 is 12 residues long. V shed 6 bases, J shed 6 bases, and the junction held 2 bases outside the gene matches. The CDR3 sequence is CASRTGGNGYTF. In nucleotides, the CDR3 is TGTGCCAGCAGGACAGGGGGGAATGGCTACACCTTC.

This clone occurred a few times. The same CDR3 also results from other DNA sequences found in this sample. The CDR3 region is CASSPPGTASYNEQFF. The CDR3 DNA reads TGTGCCAGTAGTCCACCCGGGACTGCTTCCTACAATGAGCAGTTCTTC. This sequence joins TRBV19 and TRBJ2-1; weak D call: TRBD2 (6 bases). V gave up 5 bases and J gave up 1 base, with 15 bases separating them. CDR3 length: 16 amino acids. Germline CDR1 LNHDA, CDR2 SQIVND (reference sequence). Together with reference TRBV19 and TRBJ2-1, the CDR3 gives the full variable domain: DGGITQSPKYLFRKEGQNVTLSCEQNLNHDAMYWYRQDPGQGLRLIYYSQIVNDFQKGDIAEGYSVSREKKESFPLTVTSAQKNPTAFYLCASSPPGTASYNEQFFGPGTRLTVL.

The CDR3 protein is CASSLDPEETQYF. The CDR3 DNA is TGCGCCAGCAGCTTGGACCCGGAAGAGACCCAGTACTTC. The gene calls are TRBV5-1 and TRBJ2-5, with no clear D. The CDR3 sequence is 13 residues long. Germline loops: CDR1 SGHRS, CDR2 YFSETQ. V was clipped by 0 bases and J by 3 bases, with 6 bases between them.

The chain employs TRBV5-1 and TRBJ2-1, with 7 bases fitting TRBD2. The CDR3 sequence is 15 residues long. The V and J ends lost 4 bases and 2 bases, in that order; junction bases with no gene match: 6. Germline assignment: CDR1 SGHRS and CDR2 YFSETQ. CDR3 residues: CASSVGDYTYNEQFF. The CDR3 DNA reads TGCGCCAGCAGCGTGGGGGACTATACCTACAATGAGCAGTTCTTC.

CDR3 nucleotides: TGTGCCAGCAGCCAAATAGCGGGAGTGGCAGATACGCAGTATTTT. It is translated as CASSQIAGVADTQYF. This chain connects TRBV4-2 to TRBJ2-3; 9 bases fit TRBD2. Unmatched junction bases numbered 4, after V lost 2 bases and J lost 4 bases. Germline CDR1 and CDR2: LGHNA and YNFKEQ. This CDR3 region has 15 residues.

The chain joins TRBV6-5 to TRBJ2-7, with D perhaps TRBD2 (5 bases). Germline-derived CDR1 and CDR2 are MNHEY and SVGAGI. V was cut by 2 bases and J by 1 base, with 12 bases left in between. The CDR3 is made up of 15 amino acids. The CDR3 is CASSYRLGGSYEQYF. CDR3 coding DNA: TGTGCCAGCAGTTACCGTCTGGGCGGGTCCTACGAGCAGTACTTC.

V and J are TRBV2 and TRBJ2-7; possibly TRBD2 for D (6 bases). Germline V gene lookup returns CDR1 SNHLY and CDR2 FYNNEI. With 4 bases removed from V and 11 bases from J, the gap between germline ends came to 18 bases. CDR3 length: 13 amino acids. The CDR3 DNA is TGTGCCAGCAGTGGAGGTTGGGGGGAGTGGGAGTACTTC. It yields the protein CASSGGWGEWEYF.

This clone was observed a handful of times. The J gene is TRBJ2-3, the V gene TRBV27; perhaps TRBD1 as D (6 bases). Germline V CDR1 and CDR2: MNHEY, SMNVEV (reference sequence). The CDR3 spans 14 residues. The V end was cut by 7 bases, the J end by 0 bases, with 11 bases between. As DNA, the CDR3 is TGTGCCAGCACTATTGGGACAAGCACAGATACGCAGTATTTT. Its translation: CASTIGTSTDTQYF.

The chain is built from TRBV2 and TRBJ2-7, with TRBD1 matching over 7 bases. The CDR3 length is 13 residues. The trim removed 8 bases at V and 4 bases at J, leaving 8 bases unmatched. The germline CDR1 and CDR2 sequences are SNHLY and FYNNEI. The CDR3 protein is CASADRVGYEQYF. The CDR3, as DNA: TGTGCCAGCGCCGACAGGGTTGGATACGAGCAGTACTTC. Full variable domain (missing parts from reference TRBV2 and TRBJ2-7): EPEVTQTPSHQVTQMGQEVILRCVPISNHLYFYWYRQILGQKVEFLVSFYNNEISEKSEIFDDQFSVERPDGSNFTLKIRSTKLEDSAMYFCASADRVGYEQYFGPGTRLTVT.

This chain uses TRBV5-1 with TRBJ2-5; D remains unclear. Trimming shortened V by 4 bases and J by 4 bases, and 11 bases separated the two germline ends. This CDR3 comprises 13 residues. Per germline, CDR1 SGHRS and CDR2 YFSETQ. Here the CDR3 reads CASSVRVGETQYF. The CDR3, as DNA: TGCGCCAGCAGCGTTCGGGTGGGAGAGACCCAGTACTTC.

The chain employs TRBV30 and TRBJ1-5, with D unclear. Germline V gene lookup returns CDR1 GTSNPN and CDR2 SVGIG (reference sequence). Trimming shortened V by 5 bases and J by 0 bases, and 11 bases separated the two germline ends. The CDR3 is 14 residues long. The CDR3 spells CAWARGFSNQPQHF. In DNA form, the CDR3 reads TGTGCCTGGGCCCGAGGATTTAGCAATCAGCCCCAGCATTTT.

This clone was picked up a small number of times. This sequence joins TRBV11-2 and TRBJ2-3, with D hard to call. The CDR3 has 14 amino acids. Germline CDR1 and CDR2: SGHAT and FQNNGV. Between the trimmed V and J ends, which lost 3 bases and 6 bases, there was a span of 13 bases. Written as DNA, the CDR3 is TGTGCCAGCAGCTTGGAGCCCCGTGTGGATACGCAGTATTTT. Its protein is CASSLEPRVDTQYF.

This clone has a handful of counts. The chain employs TRBV10-3 and TRBJ2-1; possibly TRBD2 for D (5 bases). CDR3 length: 12 amino acids. V was clipped by 8 bases and J by 5 bases, with 10 bases between them. Looked up from germline, CDR1 is ENHRY and CDR2 is SYGVKD. The CDR3 bases are TGTGCCATCGGGAGCTTCGACAATGAGCAGTTCTTC. It yields the protein CAIGSFDNEQFF.

This clone occurred a few times. This chain links TRBV11-2 with TRBJ2-3; D unclear. This CDR3 is built from 12 residues. Trimming left V 3 bases short and J 2 bases short, with 3 bases between. Looked up from germline, CDR1 is SGHAT and CDR2 is FQNNGV. CDR3 residues: CASSFITDTQYF. CDR3 coding DNA: TGTGCCAGCAGCTTTATCACAGATACGCAGTATTTT.

The genes are TRBV28 and TRBJ2-5; TRBD2 matches 15 bases. CDR3 length: 19 amino acids. V shed 5 bases, J shed 1 base, and the junction held 11 bases outside the gene matches. Germline V gives CDR1 MDHEN, CDR2 SYDVKM. The CDR3 DNA reads TGTGCCAGCAGTCCGATAGCCGGGACTAGCGGGAGGCGCCAAGAGACCCAGTACTTC. Translation: CASSPIAGTSGRRQETQYF. The full variable domain, rest sourced from reference TRBV28 and TRBJ2-5, is DVKVTQSSRYLVKRTGEKVFLECVQDMDHENMFWYRQDPGLGLRLIYFSYDVKMKEKGDIPEGYSVSREKKERFSLILESASTNQTSMYLCASSPIAGTSGRRQETQYFGPGTRLLVL.